This entry features one T cell receptor beta chain sequence. Clones were sequenced by immunoSEQ multiplex PCR, and TCRdb holds only the in-frame ones, with some missing. The repertoire consists of 100,000 to 150,000 clones, with about 90% occurring once and the leading ten covering 1.5% to 2%. This sample is part of a study of control samples from healthy donors and cancer patients. Input material: blood. This TCR was sampled from a man aged 18 to 35 in good health.

The DNA for the CDR3 is TGCAGCGTTGAAATAGAGCTGAACACTGAAGCTTTCTTT. It specifies CSVEIELNTEAFF. This chain uses TRBV29-1 with TRBJ1-1; D gene uncertain. The CDR3 runs 13 residues. Germline CDR1 and CDR2: SQVTM and ANQGSEA. The V end was cut by 2 bases, the J end by 0 bases, with 7 bases between.